This is a list of T cell receptor beta chains from one sample in a study of T cell changes during pregnancy in multiple sclerosis. Clones were sequenced by immunoSEQ multiplex PCR, and TCRdb holds only the in-frame ones, with some missing. The table records roughly 84,000 clones, 93% of them present only once. The source material was peripheral blood, sampled in the third trimester of pregnancy. The receptors stem from a female donor in good health, enrolled as a control in a pregnancy study. Both conserved end residues are part of each CDR3. Fields, in order: J gene, V gene, D gene, clone size, CDR3 protein, CDR3 DNA. A D gene is named only where the DNA matches it firmly. A clone size is listed for some rows: how often the clone was seen (once, few, many), or a class if it is expanded.

J: TRBJ2-7; V: TRBV28; D: TRBD1; size: -; CDR3: CASSSQSGTGPYEQYF; DNA: TGTGCCAGCAGTTCCCAGTCCGGGACAGGACCCTACGAGCAGTACTTC
J: TRBJ2-7; V: TRBV28; D: TRBD2; size: -; CDR3: CASTAGLAGVHEQYF; DNA: TGTGCCAGCACCGCCGGACTAGCGGGAGTTCACGAGCAGTACTTC
J: TRBJ2-7; V: TRBV11-2; D: -; size: -; CDR3: CASSFGPGDEQYF; DNA: TGTGCCAGCAGCTTTGGGCCAGGTGACGAGCAGTACTTC
J: TRBJ2-1; V: TRBV5-1; D: TRBD2; size: once; CDR3: CASSASGGYNEQFF; DNA: TGCGCCAGCAGCGCTAGCGGGGGCTACAATGAGCAGTTCTTC
J: TRBJ1-1; V: TRBV10-3; D: TRBD1; size: -; CDR3: CATEDRGGPNTEAFF; DNA: TGTGCCACTGAAGACAGGGGGGGACCTAACACTGAAGCTTTCTTT
J: TRBJ2-2; V: TRBV5-1; D: -; size: once; CDR3: CASSAQQGETGELFF; DNA: TGCGCCAGCAGCGCCCAGCAGGGCGAGACCGGGGAGCTGTTTTTT
J: TRBJ1-2; V: TRBV27; D: TRBD1; size: -; CDR3: CASSVTGTQYYGYTF; DNA: TGTGCCAGCAGTGTGACAGGGACCCAATACTATGGCTACACCTTC
J: TRBJ2-1; V: TRBV20-1; D: -; size: -; CDR3: CSVLRSNEQFF; DNA: TGCAGTGTCTTGAGGTCCAATGAGCAGTTCTTC
J: TRBJ2-7; V: TRBV11-2; D: TRBD2; size: -; CDR3: CASSLGAGGREQYF; DNA: TGTGCCAGCAGCTTAGGAGCGGGAGGTCGGGAGCAGTACTTC
J: TRBJ1-1; V: TRBV5-4; D: -; size: -; CDR3: CASSLAGATEAFF; DNA: TGTGCCAGCAGCTTGGCTGGGGCCACTGAAGCTTTCTTT
J: TRBJ2-1; V: TRBV7-9; D: -; size: -; CDR3: CAEPGGSSYNEQFF; DNA: TGTGCCGAGCCCGGAGGGAGCTCCTACAATGAGCAGTTCTTC
J: TRBJ2-1; V: TRBV28; D: -; size: -; CDR3: CASAQRTNEQFF; DNA: TGTGCCAGCGCCCAGCGGACTAATGAGCAGTTCTTC
J: TRBJ2-7; V: TRBV6-1; D: -; size: -; CDR3: CASSDLGGSNEQYF; DNA: TGTGCCAGCAGTGATTTAGGAGGGAGTAACGAGCAGTACTTC
J: TRBJ2-6; V: TRBV5-1; D: TRBD1; size: -; CDR3: CASSLVFQGATGANVLTF; DNA: TGCGCCAGCAGCTTGGTTTTCCAGGGGGCTACTGGGGCCAACGTCCTGACTTTC
J: TRBJ1-1; V: TRBV19; D: TRBD1; size: once; CDR3: CASMDRIITEAFF; DNA: TGTGCCAGTATGGACAGGATAATAACTGAAGCTTTCTTT
J: TRBJ2-7; V: TRBV28; D: -; size: -; CDR3: CASSPTIDEQYF; DNA: TGTGCCAGCAGTCCCACAATTGACGAGCAGTACTTC
J: TRBJ2-5; V: TRBV6-5; D: TRBD2; size: -; CDR3: CASSYSVFGTKETQYF; DNA: TGTGCCAGCAGTTACTCGGTGTTCGGGACTAAAGAGACCCAGTACTTC
J: TRBJ1-1; V: TRBV9; D: TRBD1; size: -; CDR3: CASSVGSGGTEAFF; DNA: TGTGCCAGCAGCGTAGGATCAGGGGGGACTGAAGCTTTCTTT
J: TRBJ2-1; V: TRBV27; D: TRBD2; size: -; CDR3: CASSSGTSGILQFF; DNA: TGTGCCAGCAGTTCCGGGACTAGCGGGATCTTGCAGTTCTTC
J: TRBJ1-5; V: TRBV5-4; D: -; size: -; CDR3: CASSTGGDGQPQHF; DNA: TGTGCCAGCAGCACCGGGGGGGACGGTCAGCCCCAGCATTTT
J: TRBJ2-7; V: TRBV28; D: TRBD1; size: -; CDR3: CASSDTGAPIYEQYF; DNA: TGTGCCAGCAGTGACACAGGGGCTCCGATCTACGAGCAGTACTTC
J: TRBJ1-1; V: TRBV18; D: TRBD1; size: -; CDR3: CASSPKTGGNTEAFF; DNA: TGTGCCAGCTCACCAAAAACAGGGGGAAACACTGAAGCTTTCTTT
J: TRBJ2-7; V: TRBV4-1; D: TRBD2; size: -; CDR3: CASSQKTSGSPEQYF; DNA: TGCGCCAGCAGCCAAAAGACTAGCGGGAGCCCCGAGCAGTACTTC
J: TRBJ2-1; V: TRBV27; D: TRBD2; size: -; CDR3: CASSIYGLAETLLRREQFF; DNA: TGTGCCAGCAGCATCTACGGACTAGCGGAGACCCTCTTACGTCGTGAGCAGTTCTTC
J: TRBJ2-5; V: TRBV19; D: TRBD2; size: -; CDR3: CASRHLSGGETQYF; DNA: TGTGCCAGTAGACACCTATCGGGGGGGGAGACCCAGTACTTC
J: TRBJ1-3; V: TRBV4-1; D: TRBD1; size: few; CDR3: CASSQVGGGRNTIYF; DNA: TGCGCCAGCAGCCAAGTCGGAGGGGGCCGAAACACCATATATTTT
J: TRBJ1-2; V: TRBV5-8; D: TRBD1; size: -; CDR3: CASSFKGPGGSYGYTF; DNA: TGTGCCAGCAGCTTTAAGGGTCCAGGGGGGAGCTATGGCTACACCTTC
J: TRBJ2-1; V: TRBV7-2; D: TRBD2; size: -; CDR3: CASSYGLAYNEQFF; DNA: TGTGCCAGCAGCTATGGACTAGCCTACAATGAGCAGTTCTTC